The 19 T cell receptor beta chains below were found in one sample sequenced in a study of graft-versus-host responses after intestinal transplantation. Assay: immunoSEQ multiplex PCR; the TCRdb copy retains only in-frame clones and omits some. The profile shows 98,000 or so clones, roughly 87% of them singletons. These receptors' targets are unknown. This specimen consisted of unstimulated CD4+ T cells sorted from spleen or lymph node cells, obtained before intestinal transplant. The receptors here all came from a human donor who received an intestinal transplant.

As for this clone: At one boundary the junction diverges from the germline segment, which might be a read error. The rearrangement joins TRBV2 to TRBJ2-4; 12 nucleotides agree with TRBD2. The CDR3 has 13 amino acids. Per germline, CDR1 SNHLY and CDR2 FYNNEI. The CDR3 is CASSAFLAGGRDF. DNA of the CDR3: TGTGCCAGCAGTGCCTTTCTAGCGGGGGGGAGGGACTTC.

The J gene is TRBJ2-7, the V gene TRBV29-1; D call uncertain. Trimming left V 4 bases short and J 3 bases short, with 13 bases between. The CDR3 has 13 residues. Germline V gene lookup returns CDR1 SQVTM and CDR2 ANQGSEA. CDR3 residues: CSVASTDRYEQYF. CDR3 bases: TGCAGCGTTGCCTCAACGGACCGCTACGAGCAGTACTTC.

Written as DNA, the CDR3 is TGTGCCAGCAGCGAACCGGGAAACTATGGCTACACCTTC. The encoded protein is CASSEPGNYGYTF. The rearrangement joins TRBV7-6 to TRBJ1-2; D is unresolved. This CDR3 comprises 13 residues. V was shortened by 5 bases and J by 2 bases, with 9 bases between the two germline ends. Germline CDR1 SGHVS, CDR2 FNYEAQ. The complete variable domain, with remaining parts taken from reference TRBV7-6 and TRBJ1-2, reads GAGVSQSPRYKVTKRGQDVALRCDPISGHVSLYWYRQALGQGPEFLTYFNYEAQQDKSGLPNDRFSAERPEGSISTLTIQRTEQRDSAMYRCASSEPGNYGYTFGSGTRLTVV.

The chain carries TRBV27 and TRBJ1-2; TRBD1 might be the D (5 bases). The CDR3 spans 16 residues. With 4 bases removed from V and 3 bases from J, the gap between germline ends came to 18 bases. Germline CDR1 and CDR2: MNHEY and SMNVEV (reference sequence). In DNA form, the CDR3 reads TGTGCCAGCAGTTCAACCCCTAAACTGGGGGACTATGGCTACACCTTC. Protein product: CASSSTPKLGDYGYTF.

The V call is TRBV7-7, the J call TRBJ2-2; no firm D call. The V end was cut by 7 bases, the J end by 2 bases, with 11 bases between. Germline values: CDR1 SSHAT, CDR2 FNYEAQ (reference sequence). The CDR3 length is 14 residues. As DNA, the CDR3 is TGTGCCAGCAAGACCAGTAAAAACACCGGGGAGCTGTTTTTT. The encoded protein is CASKTSKNTGELFF. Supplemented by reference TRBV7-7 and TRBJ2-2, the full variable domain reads GAGVSQSPRYKVTKRGQDVTLRCDPISSHATLYWYQQALGQGPEFLTYFNYEAQPDKSGLPSDRFSAERPEGSISTLTIQRTEQRDSAMYRCASKTSKNTGELFFGEGSRLTVL.

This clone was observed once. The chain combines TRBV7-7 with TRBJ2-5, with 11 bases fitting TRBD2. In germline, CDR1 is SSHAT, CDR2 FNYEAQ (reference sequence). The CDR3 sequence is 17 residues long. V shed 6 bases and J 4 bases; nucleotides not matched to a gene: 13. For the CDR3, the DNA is TGTGCCAGCAGTCCAACTAGCGGGGGTCCCGGAGGAGAGACCCAGTACTTC. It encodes CASSPTSGGPGGETQYF.

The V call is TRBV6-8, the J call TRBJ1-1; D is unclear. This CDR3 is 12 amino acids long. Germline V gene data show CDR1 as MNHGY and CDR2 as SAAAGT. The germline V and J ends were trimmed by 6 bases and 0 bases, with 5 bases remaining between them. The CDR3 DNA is TGTGCCAGCAGGAAAATGAACACTGAAGCTTTCTTT. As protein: CASRKMNTEAFF.

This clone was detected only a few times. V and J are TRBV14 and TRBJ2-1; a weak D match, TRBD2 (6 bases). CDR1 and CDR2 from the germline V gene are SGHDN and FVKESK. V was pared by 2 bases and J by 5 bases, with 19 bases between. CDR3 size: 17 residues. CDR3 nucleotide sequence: TGTGCCAGCAGCCAACGAGCCAAACTAGCTCCACACAATGAGCAGTTCTTC. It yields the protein CASSQRAKLAPHNEQFF. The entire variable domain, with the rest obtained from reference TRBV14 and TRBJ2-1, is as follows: EAGVTQFPSHSVIEKGQTVTLRCDPISGHDNLYWYRRVMGKEIKFLLHFVKESKQDESGMPNNRFLAERTGGTYSTLKVQPAELEDSGVYFCASSQRAKLAPHNEQFFGPGTRLTVL.

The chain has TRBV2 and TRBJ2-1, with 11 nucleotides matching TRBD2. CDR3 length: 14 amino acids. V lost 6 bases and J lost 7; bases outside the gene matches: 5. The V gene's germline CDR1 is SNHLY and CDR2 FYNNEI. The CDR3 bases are TGTGCCAGCAGCCCCAGGACTAGCGGGAATGAGCAGTTCTTC. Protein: CASSPRTSGNEQFF. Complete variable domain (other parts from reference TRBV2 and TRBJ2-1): EPEVTQTPSHQVTQMGQEVILRCVPISNHLYFYWYRQILGQKVEFLVSFYNNEISEKSEIFDDQFSVERPDGSNFTLKIRSTKLEDSAMYFCASSPRTSGNEQFFGPGTRLTVL.

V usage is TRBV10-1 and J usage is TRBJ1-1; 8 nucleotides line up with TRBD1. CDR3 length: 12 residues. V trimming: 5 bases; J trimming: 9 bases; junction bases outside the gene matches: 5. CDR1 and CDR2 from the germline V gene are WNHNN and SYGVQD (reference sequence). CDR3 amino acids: CASSSGQGQAFF. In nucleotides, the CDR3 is TGCGCCAGCAGTAGCGGACAGGGCCAAGCTTTCTTT.

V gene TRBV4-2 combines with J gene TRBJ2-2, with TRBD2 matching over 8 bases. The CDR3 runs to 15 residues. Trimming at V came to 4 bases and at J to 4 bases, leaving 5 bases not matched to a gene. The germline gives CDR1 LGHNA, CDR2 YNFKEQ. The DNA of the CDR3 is TGTGCCAGCAGCCCGTCGGGGGGGACCACCGGGGAGCTGTTTTTT. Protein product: CASSPSGGTTGELFF.

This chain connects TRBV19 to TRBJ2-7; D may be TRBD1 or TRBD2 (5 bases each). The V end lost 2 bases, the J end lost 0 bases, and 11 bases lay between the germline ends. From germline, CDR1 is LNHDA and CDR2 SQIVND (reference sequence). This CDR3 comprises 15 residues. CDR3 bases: TGTGCCAGTAGTATACCGGGACCGGTCTCCTACGAGCAGTACTTC. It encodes CASSIPGPVSYEQYF.

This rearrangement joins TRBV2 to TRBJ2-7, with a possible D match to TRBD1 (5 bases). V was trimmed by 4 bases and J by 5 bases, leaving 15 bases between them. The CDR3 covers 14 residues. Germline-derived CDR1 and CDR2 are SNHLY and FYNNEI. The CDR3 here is CASSVDRGAHEQYF. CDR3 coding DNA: TGTGCCAGCAGTGTTGATAGGGGTGCCCACGAGCAGTACTTC.

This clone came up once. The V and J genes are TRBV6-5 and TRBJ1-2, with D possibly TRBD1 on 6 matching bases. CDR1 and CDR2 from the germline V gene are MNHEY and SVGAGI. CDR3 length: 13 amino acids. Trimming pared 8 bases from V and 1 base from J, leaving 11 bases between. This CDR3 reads CASRGTHNYGYTF. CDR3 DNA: TGTGCCAGCCGCGGGACACATAACTATGGCTACACCTTC.

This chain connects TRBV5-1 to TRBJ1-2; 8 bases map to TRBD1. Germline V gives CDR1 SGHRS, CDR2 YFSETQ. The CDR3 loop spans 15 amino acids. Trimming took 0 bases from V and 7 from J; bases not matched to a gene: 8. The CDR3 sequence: CASSLVPTGAVGYTF. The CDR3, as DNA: TGCGCCAGCAGCTTGGTTCCGACAGGGGCGGTTGGCTACACCTTC.

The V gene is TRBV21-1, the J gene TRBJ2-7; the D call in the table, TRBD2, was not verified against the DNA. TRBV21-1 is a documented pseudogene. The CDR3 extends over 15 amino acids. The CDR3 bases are TGTGCCAGCAGCAAAGTAGGGGACTCCACCTACGAGCAGTACTTC. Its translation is CASSKVGDSTYEQYF.

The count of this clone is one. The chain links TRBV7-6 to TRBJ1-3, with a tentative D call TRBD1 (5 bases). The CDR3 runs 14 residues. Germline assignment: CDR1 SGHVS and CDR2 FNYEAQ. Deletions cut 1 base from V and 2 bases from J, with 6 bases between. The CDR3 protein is CASSLEGTGNTIYF. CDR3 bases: TGTGCCAGCAGCTTAGAGGGGACTGGAAACACCATATATTTT.

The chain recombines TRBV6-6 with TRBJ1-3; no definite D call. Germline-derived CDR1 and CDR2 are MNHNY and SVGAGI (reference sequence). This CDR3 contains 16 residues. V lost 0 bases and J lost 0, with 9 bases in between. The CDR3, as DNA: TGTGCCAGCAGTTACTCGATACTCCCCTCTGGAAACACCATATATTTT. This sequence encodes CASSYSILPSGNTIYF.

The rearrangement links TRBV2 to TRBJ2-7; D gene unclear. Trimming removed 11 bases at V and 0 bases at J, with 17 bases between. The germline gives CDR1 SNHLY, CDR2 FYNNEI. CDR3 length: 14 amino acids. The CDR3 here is CAASWSRSSYEQYF. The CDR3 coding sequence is TGTGCCGCTTCATGGAGCCGAAGCTCCTACGAGCAGTACTTC.